Below are 5 T cell receptor beta chains sequenced from a single sample in a study of blood T cells in healthy people across ages. A second PCR, run for roughly 7 to 12 cycles, used a sample-barcoded 5' primer plus a J-beta primer mix. TCRdb passed the 5' RACE reads through MiXCR, listing each CDR3 protein once. Found here are approximately 400,000 distinct CDR3 sequences, about half of them singletons; the top ten hold 50% to 65%. The sequencing input was blood. Receptors originate from a man between 60 and 75 years old in good health.

About this clonotype itself: Mismatch with germline at one junction end may stem from a read error. This chain's CDR3 is CASSEGTGGDEQYF. For the CDR3, the DNA is TGTGCCAGCAGCGAAGGGACAGGGGGCGACGAGCAGTACTTC. This chain links TRBV6-1 with TRBJ2-7; 12 bases align to TRBD1. CDR1 and CDR2 from the germline V gene are MNHNS and SASEGT. CDR3 length: 14 residues.

The V gene is TRBV7-9, the J gene TRBJ2-1; perhaps TRBD2 as D (5 bases). Trimming left V 1 base short and J 5 bases short, with 18 bases between. Germline V gene sequence: CDR1 SEHNR, CDR2 FQNEAQ (reference sequence). The CDR3 covers 17 residues. The CDR3 loop reads CASSLGRGQVVDNEQFF. CDR3 nucleotide sequence: TGTGCCAGCAGCTTAGGCCGGGGTCAGGTGGTGGACAATGAGCAGTTCTTC.

V and J are TRBV6-2 or TRBV6-3 and TRBJ2-5; 14 nucleotides line up with TRBD2. Germline values: CDR1 MNHEY, CDR2 SVGEGT. With 11 bases clipped from V and 3 bases from J, the junction kept 14 bases outside the gene matches. The CDR3 sequence is 17 residues long. CDR3 nucleotides: TGTGCCGTCCCGAGTGAGACTAGCGGGGGGGATAAAGAGACCCAGTACTTC. Translating it yields CAVPSETSGGDKETQYF.

V gene TRBV24-1 combines with J gene TRBJ2-1, with unresolved D. Gene TRBJ2-7 matches the end of the DNA better, so the J call may be wrong. The CDR3 extends over 16 amino acids. Germline assignment: CDR1 KGHDR and CDR2 SFDVKD. The CDR3 spells CATSDSDAGSYNEQYF. The CDR3, as DNA: TGTGCCACCAGTGACTCGGACGCAGGCTCCTACAATGAGCAGTACTTC.

This clonotype was counted once. V and J are TRBV6-6 and TRBJ2-3; no firm D call. This CDR3 has 12 amino acids. The germline gives CDR1 MNHNY, CDR2 SVGAGI (reference sequence). V dropped 8 bases and J dropped 5 bases, with 11 bases sitting between them. The CDR3 loop reads CASVEVGDTQYF. The CDR3 DNA reads as TGTGCCAGCGTAGAGGTTGGAGATACGCAGTATTTT.